This T cell receptor beta chain was sequenced for a study of CD8 T cells in ankylosing spondylitis. Broader study findings: A CD8+ phenotype characterized the disease-linked clones, which were relatively rare in peripheral blood. Reportedly, disease-linked clones are significantly enriched in ankylosing spondylitis patients' matched synovial fluid. Blood of patients with ankylosing spondylitis appeared to be characterized by a TCR beta motif of roughly eight highly homologous variants.

Comments on this clonotype: Its antigen is currently unknown.

TCR beta libraries were made by quantitative 5'-RACE with molecular barcodes. TCRdb called the 5' RACE reads again in MiXCR, with one record for every CDR3 protein. Counted here are some 290,000 distinct CDR3 sequences, around 19% occurring once; the ten biggest clones make up roughly 7.4%. The CDR3 extends over 17 amino acids. Per the germline V gene, CDR1 is LGHDT and CDR2 is YNNKEL (reference sequence). V was clipped by 8 bases and J by 9 bases; unmatched bases: 21. J is TRBJ2-3 and V is TRBV3-1; 9 bases agree with TRBD2. Sequencing input: blood, either unsorted or a sorted T cell fraction (not recorded which). The TCR originated in a male donor with ankylosing spondylitis or in good health (not recorded which). As DNA, the CDR3 is TGTGCCAGCTGCGAAGCCCGGTCTAGCGGGGCCGAGGACACGCAGTATTTT. It translates to CASCEARSSGAEDTQYF.